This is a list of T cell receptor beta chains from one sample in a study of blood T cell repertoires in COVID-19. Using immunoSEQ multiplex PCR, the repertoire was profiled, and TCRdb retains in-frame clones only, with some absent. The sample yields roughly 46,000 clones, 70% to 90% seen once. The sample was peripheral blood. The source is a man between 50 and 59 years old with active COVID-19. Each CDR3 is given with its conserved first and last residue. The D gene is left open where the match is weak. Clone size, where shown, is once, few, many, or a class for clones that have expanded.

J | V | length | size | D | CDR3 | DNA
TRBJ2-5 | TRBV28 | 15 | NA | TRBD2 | CASSFSGSGQETQYF | TGTGCCAGCAGTTTTAGCGGGAGTGGTCAAGAGACCCAGTACTTC
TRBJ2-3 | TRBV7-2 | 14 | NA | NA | CASSWEGGTDTQYF | TGTGCCAGCAGCTGGGAGGGGGGGACAGATACGCAGTATTTT
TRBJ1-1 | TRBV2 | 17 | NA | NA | CASNGPGRGGRNTEAFF | TGTGCCAGCAATGGGCCGGGGCGAGGGGGACGGAACACTGAAGCTTTCTTT
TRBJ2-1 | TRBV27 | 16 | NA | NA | CASSPRQVSSYNEQFF | TGTGCCAGCAGTCCCCGACAGGTGAGCTCCTACAATGAGCAGTTCTTC
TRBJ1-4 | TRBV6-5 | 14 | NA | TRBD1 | CASGRGRNPEKLFF | TGTGCCAGCGGCAGGGGGCGAAATCCCGAAAAACTGTTTTTT
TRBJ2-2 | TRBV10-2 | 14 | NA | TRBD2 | CASSASGRSGELFF | TGCGCCAGCAGTGCTAGCGGTCGCTCCGGGGAGCTGTTTTTT
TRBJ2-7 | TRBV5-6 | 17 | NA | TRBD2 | CASSPGLLAGGSYEQYF | TGTGCCAGCAGCCCGGGACTTTTAGCGGGAGGTTCCTACGAGCAGTACTTC
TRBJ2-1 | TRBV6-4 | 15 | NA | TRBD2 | CASSDSSGDYNEQFF | TGTGCCAGCAGTGACTCTAGCGGGGATTACAATGAGCAGTTCTTC
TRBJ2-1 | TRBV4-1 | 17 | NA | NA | CASSQSAGGIIINEQFF | TGCGCCAGCAGCCAAAGCGCCGGAGGGATAATTATTAATGAGCAGTTCTTC
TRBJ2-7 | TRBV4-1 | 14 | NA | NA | CASSQGLGEYEQYF | TGCGCCAGCAGCCAAGGTTTAGGGGAATACGAGCAGTACTTC
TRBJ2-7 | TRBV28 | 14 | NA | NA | CASSFRPQSTEQYF | TGTGCCAGCAGTTTCAGGCCCCAAAGTACCGAGCAGTACTTC
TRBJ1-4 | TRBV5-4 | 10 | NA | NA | CASSYLQLFF | TGTGCCAGCAGCTATCTCCAACTGTTTTTT
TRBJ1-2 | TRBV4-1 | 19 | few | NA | CASSHLVGGKRSRNYGYTF | TGCGCCAGCAGCCACCTTGTGGGCGGGAAACGAAGCCGTAACTATGGCTACACCTTC
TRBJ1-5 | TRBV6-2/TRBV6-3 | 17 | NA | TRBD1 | CASSPLGVDRAGQPQHF | TGTGCCAGCAGTCCCCTCGGGGTTGACAGGGCCGGGCAGCCCCAGCATTTT
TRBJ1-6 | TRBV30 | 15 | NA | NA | CAWIAGRSGNSPLHF | TGTGCCTGGATTGCAGGGAGGAGTGGTAATTCACCCCTCCACTTT
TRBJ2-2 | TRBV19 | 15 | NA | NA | CASSIGGRNTGELFF | TGTGCCAGTAGTATAGGGGGCCGAAACACCGGGGAGCTGTTTTTT
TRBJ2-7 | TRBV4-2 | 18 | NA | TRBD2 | CASSQDRIGGGRTYEQYF | TGTGCCAGCAGCCAAGATAGGATAGGTGGCGGGAGAACCTACGAGCAGTACTTC
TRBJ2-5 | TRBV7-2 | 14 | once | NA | CASSLGADQETQYF | TGTGCCAGCAGCTTAGGAGCGGATCAAGAGACCCAGTACTTC
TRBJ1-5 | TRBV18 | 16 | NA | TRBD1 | CASSPRTGPQDQPQHF | TGTGCCAGCTCACCAAGGACAGGACCCCAGGATCAGCCCCAGCATTTT
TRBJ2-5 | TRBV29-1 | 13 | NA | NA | CSAPGQGGETQYF | TGCAGCGCCCCCGGACAGGGAGGGGAGACCCAGTACTTC
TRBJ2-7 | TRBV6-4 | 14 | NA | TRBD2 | CAWAGLAESYEQYF | TGCGCCTGGGCAGGACTAGCGGAGAGCTACGAGCAGTACTTC
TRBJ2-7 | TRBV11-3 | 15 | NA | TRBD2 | CASSLDPQRGGEQYF | TGTGCCAGCAGCTTAGATCCCCAGCGGGGGGGCGAGCAGTACTTC
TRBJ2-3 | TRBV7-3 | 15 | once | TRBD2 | CASSSGLAGTDTQYF | TGTGCCAGCAGCTCAGGACTAGCGGGGACAGATACGCAGTATTTT
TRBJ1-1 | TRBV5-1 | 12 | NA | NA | CASSTGNTEAFF | TGCGCCAGCAGTACAGGGAACACTGAAGCTTTCTTT
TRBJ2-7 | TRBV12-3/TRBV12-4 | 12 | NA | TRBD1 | CASSSQGSEQYF | TGTGCCAGCAGCTCACAGGGGAGCGAGCAGTACTTC
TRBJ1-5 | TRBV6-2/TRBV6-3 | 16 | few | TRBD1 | CASSYSDGQVDQPQHF | TGTGCCAGCAGTTACTCGGATGGACAGGTTGATCAGCCCCAGCATTTT
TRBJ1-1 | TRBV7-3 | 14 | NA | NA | CASSLSTRNTEAFF | TGTGCCAGCAGCTTAAGCACTCGAAACACTGAAGCTTTCTTT
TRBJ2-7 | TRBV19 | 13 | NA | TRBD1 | CASSNDRGYEQYF | TGTGCCAGTAGTAATGACAGGGGCTACGAGCAGTACTTC
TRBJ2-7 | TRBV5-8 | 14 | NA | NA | CASSLVTGRGEQYF | TGTGCCAGCAGCCTTGTGACAGGGCGGGGCGAGCAGTACTTC
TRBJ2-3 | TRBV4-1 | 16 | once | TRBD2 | CASSHHERGTTDTQYF | TGCGCCAGCAGCCACCATGAGCGGGGGACCACAGATACGCAGTATTTT
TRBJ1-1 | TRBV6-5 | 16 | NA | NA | CASSYGSGEGNTEAFF | TGTGCCAGCAGTTACGGGAGTGGGGAGGGGAACACTGAAGCTTTCTTT
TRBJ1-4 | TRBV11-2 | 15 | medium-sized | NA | CASSLVGVPNEKLFF | TGTGCCAGCAGCTTAGTCGGGGTCCCTAATGAAAAACTGTTTTTT
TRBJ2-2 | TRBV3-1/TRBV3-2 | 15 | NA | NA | CASSQDRVNTGELFF | TGTGCCAGCAGCCAAGACAGGGTGAACACCGGGGAGCTGTTTTTT
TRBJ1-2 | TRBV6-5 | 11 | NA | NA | CASTQGYGYTF | TGTGCCAGCACCCAGGGGTACGGCTACACCTTC
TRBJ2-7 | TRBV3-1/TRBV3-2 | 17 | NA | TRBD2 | CASSQAVDSGLSYEQYF | TGTGCCAGCAGCCAAGCCGTCGATAGCGGGCTCTCCTACGAGCAGTACTTC
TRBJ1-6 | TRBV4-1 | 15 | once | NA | CASSRGQIGNSPLHF | TGCGCCAGCAGCCGAGGACAGATTGGAAATTCACCCCTCCACTTT
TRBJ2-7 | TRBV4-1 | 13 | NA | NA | CASSQESSYEQYF | TGCGCCAGCAGCCAAGAGTCCAGCTACGAGCAGTACTTC
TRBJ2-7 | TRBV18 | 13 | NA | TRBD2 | CASSPGGNREQYF | TGTGCCAGCTCACCCGGGGGGAATCGGGAGCAGTACTTC
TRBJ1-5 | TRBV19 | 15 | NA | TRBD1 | CASSMSGQGNQPQHF | TGTGCCAGTAGTATGAGCGGACAGGGTAATCAGCCCCAGCATTTT
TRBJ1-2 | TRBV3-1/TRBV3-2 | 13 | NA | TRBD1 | CASSHVQGNGYTF | TGTGCCAGCAGCCATGTACAGGGGAACGGCTACACCTTC
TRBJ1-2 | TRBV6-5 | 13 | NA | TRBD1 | CASRGTGGYGYTF | TGTGCCAGCCGCGGGACAGGGGGCTATGGCTACACCTTC
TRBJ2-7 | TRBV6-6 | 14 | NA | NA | CASSYSAVSYEQYF | TGTGCCAGCAGTTACTCTGCAGTCTCCTACGAGCAGTACTTC